The 2 T cell receptor beta chains reported below all come from one sample, sequenced in a study of T cells in Graves' hyperthyroidism and ophthalmopathy. From RNA transcripts, TCR beta CDR3 regions were amplified. HTBI primers were used for first-round RT-PCR of the TCR CDR3. TCRdb re-called the multiplex PCR reads with MiXCR, one entry per CDR3 protein. The table lists around 450,000 distinct CDR3 sequences, approximately 14% of them singletons. Material for sequencing was blood. The receptors derive from a young woman with Graves' hyperthyroidism.

This clonotype occurred many times. V gene TRBV30 combines with J gene TRBJ1-6; 8 bases agree with TRBD1. V was pared by 2 bases and J by 8 bases, with 5 bases of the junction left unmatched. This CDR3 is built from 14 residues. Per germline, CDR1 GTSNPN and CDR2 SVGIG (reference sequence). CDR3: CAWSPGTGYSPLHF. As DNA, the CDR3 is TGTGCCTGGAGTCCCGGGACAGGCTATTCACCCCTCCACTTT.

This clonotype was recorded many times. This chain links TRBV5-1 with TRBJ2-1; 10 bases fit TRBD2. V gave up 1 base and J gave up 8 bases; unmatched junction bases: 9. CDR1 SGHRS and CDR2 YFSETQ come from the germline V gene. The length of the CDR3 is 16 residues. For the CDR3, the DNA is TGCGCCAGCAGCTTGTACGGGACTAGCGAGTCCGATGAGCAGTTCTTC. Its translation is CASSLYGTSESDEQFF. Full variable domain (outside the CDR3, taken from reference TRBV5-1 and TRBJ2-1): KAGVTQTPRYLIKTRGQQVTLSCSPISGHRSVSWYQQTPGQGLQFLFEYFSETQRNKGNFPGRFSGRQFSNSRSEMNVSTLELGDSALYLCASSLYGTSESDEQFFGPGTRLTVL.